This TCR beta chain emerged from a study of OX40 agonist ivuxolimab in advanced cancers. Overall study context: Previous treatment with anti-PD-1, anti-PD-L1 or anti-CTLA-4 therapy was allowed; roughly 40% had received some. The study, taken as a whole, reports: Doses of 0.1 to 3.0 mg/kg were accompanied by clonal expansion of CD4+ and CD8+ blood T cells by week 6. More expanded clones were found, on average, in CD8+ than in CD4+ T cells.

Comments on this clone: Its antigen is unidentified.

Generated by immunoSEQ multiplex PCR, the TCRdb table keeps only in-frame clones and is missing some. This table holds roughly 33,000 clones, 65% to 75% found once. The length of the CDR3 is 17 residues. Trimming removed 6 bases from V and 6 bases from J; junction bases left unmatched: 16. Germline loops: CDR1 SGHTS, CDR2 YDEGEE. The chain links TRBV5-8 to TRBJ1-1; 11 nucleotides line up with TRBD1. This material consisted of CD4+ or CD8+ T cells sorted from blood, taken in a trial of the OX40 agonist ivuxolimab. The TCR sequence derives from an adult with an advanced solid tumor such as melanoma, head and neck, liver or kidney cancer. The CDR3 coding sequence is TGTGCCAGCACCCCCCTGGGCCGGGACAGGGGGAGGGCTGAAGCTTTCTTT. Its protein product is CASTPLGRDRGRAEAFF.